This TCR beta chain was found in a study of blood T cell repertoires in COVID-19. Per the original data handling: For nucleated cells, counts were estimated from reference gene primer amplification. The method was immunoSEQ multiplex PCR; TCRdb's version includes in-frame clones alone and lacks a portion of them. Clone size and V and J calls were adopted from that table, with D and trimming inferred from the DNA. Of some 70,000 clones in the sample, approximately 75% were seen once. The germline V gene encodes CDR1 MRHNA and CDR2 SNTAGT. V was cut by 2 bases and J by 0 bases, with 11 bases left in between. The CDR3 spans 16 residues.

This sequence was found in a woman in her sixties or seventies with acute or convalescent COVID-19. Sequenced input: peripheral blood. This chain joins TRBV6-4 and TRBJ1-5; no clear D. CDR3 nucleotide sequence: TGTGCCAGCAGTGACCCCCCGGGTGATAGCAATCAGCCCCAGCATTTT. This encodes CASSDPPGDSNQPQHF.